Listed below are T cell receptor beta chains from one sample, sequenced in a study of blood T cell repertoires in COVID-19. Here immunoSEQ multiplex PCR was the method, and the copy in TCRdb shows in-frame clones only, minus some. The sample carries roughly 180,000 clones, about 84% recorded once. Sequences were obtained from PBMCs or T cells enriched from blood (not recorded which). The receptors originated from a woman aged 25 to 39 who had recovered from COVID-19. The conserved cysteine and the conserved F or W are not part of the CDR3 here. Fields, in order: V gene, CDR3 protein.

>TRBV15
ATSRDTTSGTYEQY
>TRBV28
ASSTASGSTDTQY
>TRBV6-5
ASAQSAGHTGELF
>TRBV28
ASRETGQGIETQY
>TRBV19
ASSSHRTATNYGYT
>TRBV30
AWSVGAVNSPLH
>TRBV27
ASSFGGNYGYT
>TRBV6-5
ASSYGGLFSYEQY
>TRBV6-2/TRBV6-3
ASSYSNSYNEQF
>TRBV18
ASSPITRGISGNTIY
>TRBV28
ASRLAGSTDTQY
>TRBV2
ASSERGNRD
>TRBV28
ASSYRGLEETQY
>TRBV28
ASSPTPTGDYGYT
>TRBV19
ASSTKGPGQKNTGELF
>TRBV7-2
ASSSVGPGQGSGGYT
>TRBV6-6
ASRASGTGSPGELF
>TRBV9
ASSRRSGEQYGYT
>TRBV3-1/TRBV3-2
ASSHGTENQPQH
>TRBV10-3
AISVTGGNSPLH
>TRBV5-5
ASSLPHQGAETDTQY
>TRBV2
ASSPQGNEQY
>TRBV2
ASSRTISLH
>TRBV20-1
SASGTGINQPQH
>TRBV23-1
ASSQSTDSQNRSQY
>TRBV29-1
SVQPGNRGPRNTEAF
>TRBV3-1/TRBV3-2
ASSQATIQGSYEQY
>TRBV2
ASSGYSGSSYNEQF
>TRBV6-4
ASIGHLNQPQH
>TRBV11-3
ASRGQGDNEQF
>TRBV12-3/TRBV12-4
ASRRDSNYGYT
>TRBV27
ASSTAGQEYNEQF
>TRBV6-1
ASSDGRIYGYT
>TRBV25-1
ASSEAAGVGSPLH
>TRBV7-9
ASSTWDTPGELF
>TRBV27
ASSKTGGWTEAF
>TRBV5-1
ASSLNGLTPYEQY
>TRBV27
ASSLAANTGELF
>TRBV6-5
ASRRGQIEETQY
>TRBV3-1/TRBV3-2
ASSNGGQGMGYGYT
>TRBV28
ASRNRGRTEAF
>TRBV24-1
ATRTGGSHEQF
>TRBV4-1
ASSQPTGTGGSDGYT
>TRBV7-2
ASSLVAAAQTEAF
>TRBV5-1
ASSLAGTGGAVQNIQY
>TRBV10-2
ASSESESGQETQY
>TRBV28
ASSSRQVYEQY
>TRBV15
ATSSLRGGQPNYGYT
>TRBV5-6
ASSWDRQSYEQY
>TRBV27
ASSLRNRGAGTGELF
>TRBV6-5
ASTRSSTDTQY
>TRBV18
ASSPGQPREKLF
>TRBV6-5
ATTLNQETQY
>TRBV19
ASSTVGGSETQY
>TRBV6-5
ASSRLAGAFSEQY
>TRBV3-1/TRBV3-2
ASSRLADLQETQY